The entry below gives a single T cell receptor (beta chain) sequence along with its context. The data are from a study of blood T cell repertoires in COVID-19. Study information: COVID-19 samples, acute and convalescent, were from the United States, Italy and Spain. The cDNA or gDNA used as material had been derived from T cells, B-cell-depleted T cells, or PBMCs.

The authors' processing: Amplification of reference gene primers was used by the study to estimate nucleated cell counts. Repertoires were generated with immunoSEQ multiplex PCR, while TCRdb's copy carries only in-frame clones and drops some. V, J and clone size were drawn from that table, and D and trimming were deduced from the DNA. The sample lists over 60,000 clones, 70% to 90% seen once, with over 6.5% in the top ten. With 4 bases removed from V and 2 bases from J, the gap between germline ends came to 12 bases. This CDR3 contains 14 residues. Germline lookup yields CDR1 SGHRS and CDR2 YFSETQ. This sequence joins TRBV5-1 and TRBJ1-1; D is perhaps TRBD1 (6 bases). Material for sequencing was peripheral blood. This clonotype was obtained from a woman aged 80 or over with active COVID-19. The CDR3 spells CASSLRTANTEAFF. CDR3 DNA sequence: TGCGCCAGCAGCCTCAGGACAGCCAACACTGAAGCTTTCTTT.